The source of this T cell receptor beta chain is a study of blood T cell repertoires in COVID-19. Study-level background: COVID-19 samples, acute and convalescent, were from the United States, Italy and Spain. PBMCs, B-cell-depleted T cells, or T cells were the source of the cDNA or gDNA that made up the material.

As handled by the study authors: Reference gene primers were amplified, and this amplification served to estimate nucleated cell counts. Generated by immunoSEQ multiplex PCR, the TCRdb table keeps only in-frame clones and is missing some. For V, J and clone size, that table is used; D and trimming come from the DNA. The profile covers approximately 190,000 clones, with roughly 90% appearing a single time and approximately 5.6% taken by the ten largest. V shed 4 bases and J shed 4 bases, with 10 bases lying between them. The germline CDR1 and CDR2 sequences are KGHDR and SFDVKD. This CDR3 region has 14 residues.

The chain employs TRBV24-1 and TRBJ1-5; D is undetermined. The TCR originated in a woman in her forties who had recovered from COVID-19. Sample: peripheral blood. CDR3 residues: CATSDSARNQPQHF. As DNA, the CDR3 is TGTGCCACCAGTGACTCTGCACGGAATCAGCCCCAGCATTTT.